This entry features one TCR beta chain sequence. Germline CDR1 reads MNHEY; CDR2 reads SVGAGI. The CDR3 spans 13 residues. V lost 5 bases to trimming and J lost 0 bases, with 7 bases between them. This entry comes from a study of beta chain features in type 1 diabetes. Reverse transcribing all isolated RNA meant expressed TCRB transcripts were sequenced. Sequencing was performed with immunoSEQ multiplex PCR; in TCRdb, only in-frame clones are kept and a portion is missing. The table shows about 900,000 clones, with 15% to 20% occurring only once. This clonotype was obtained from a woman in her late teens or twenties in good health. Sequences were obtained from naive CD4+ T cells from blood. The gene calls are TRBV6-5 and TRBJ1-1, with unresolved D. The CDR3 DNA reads TGTGCCAGCAGTCTAGCCTTGAACACTGAAGCTTTCTTT. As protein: CASSLALNTEAFF.